The source of this TCR beta chain is a study of T cell responses to AZD1222 COVID-19 vaccine. At the level of the study: Second-dose recipients at about 4 or about 12 weeks were treated as one pooled group.

Sequencing used immunoSEQ multiplex PCR; TCRdb keeps in-frame clones, though not all of them. The table records approximately 130,000 clones, about 88% of them present only once. Source: peripheral blood, taken on day 0 of AZD1222 vaccination. The sequence was obtained from an adult in good health.

CDR3 loop: CASSLYQGAYEQYF. As DNA, the CDR3 is TGCGCCAGCAGCTTGTACCAGGGAGCCTACGAGCAGTACTTC. The J gene is TRBJ2-7, the V gene TRBV5-1, with D perhaps matching TRBD1 or TRBD2 (5 bases each). The CDR3 sequence is 14 residues long. Trimming removed 1 base at V and 2 bases at J, with 10 bases between. Germline V gives CDR1 SGHRS, CDR2 YFSETQ.